One T cell receptor beta chain is described in this entry. Its antigen is unknown. The data stem from a study of cytomegalovirus exposure and HLA in healthy donors. Across the study: Assignment to the Caucasian-associated ancestry cluster applied to 75% to 85% of the roughly 410 genotyped donors.

Amplification used 60 Vbeta primers and 13 Jbeta primers. TCRdb's copy holds only in-frame clones and misses some; the assay was immunoSEQ multiplex PCR. Altogether 130,000 to 150,000 clones are present, roughly 80% being singletons, with the ten largest covering more than 4%. General study results and limits: For most TCR sequences rarity was the rule, although some public TCRs occurred in many donors. Earlier analysis yielded a pattern in which most TCR beta V segments were productive about 90% or about 30% of the time. There were a few CMV-associated chains whose specificity for CMV antigens was confirmed in vitro.

The source material was PBMCs. The TCR was taken from a middle-aged woman in good health and CMV-seropositive.

This CDR3 reads CASSPGTPSILTF. The DNA for the CDR3 is TGTGCCAGCAGCCCCGGGACACCGTCTATCCTGACTTTC. This chain uses TRBV6-6 with TRBJ2-6; possible D gene TRBD1, 6 bases. CDR3 length: 13 amino acids. V was shortened by 6 bases and J by 14 bases, with 17 bases between the two germline ends. CDR1 and CDR2 from the germline V gene are MNHNY and SVGAGI (reference sequence).